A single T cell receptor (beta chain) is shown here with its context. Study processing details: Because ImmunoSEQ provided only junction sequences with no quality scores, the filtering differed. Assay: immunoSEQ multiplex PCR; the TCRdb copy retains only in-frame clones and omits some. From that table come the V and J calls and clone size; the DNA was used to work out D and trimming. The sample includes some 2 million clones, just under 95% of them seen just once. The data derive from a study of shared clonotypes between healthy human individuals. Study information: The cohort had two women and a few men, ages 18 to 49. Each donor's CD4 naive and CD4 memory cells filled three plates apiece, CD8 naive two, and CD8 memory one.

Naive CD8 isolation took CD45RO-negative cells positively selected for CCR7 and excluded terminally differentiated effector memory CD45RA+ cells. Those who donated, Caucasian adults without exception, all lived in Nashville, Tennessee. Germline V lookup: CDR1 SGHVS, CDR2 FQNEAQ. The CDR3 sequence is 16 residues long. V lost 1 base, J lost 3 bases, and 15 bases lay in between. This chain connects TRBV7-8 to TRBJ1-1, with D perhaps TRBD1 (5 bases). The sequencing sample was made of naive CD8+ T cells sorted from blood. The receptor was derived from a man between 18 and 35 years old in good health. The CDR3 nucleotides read TGTGCCAGCAGCTTAGAGTACGCAGGGATGGACACTGAAGCTTTCTTT. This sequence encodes CASSLEYAGMDTEAFF.